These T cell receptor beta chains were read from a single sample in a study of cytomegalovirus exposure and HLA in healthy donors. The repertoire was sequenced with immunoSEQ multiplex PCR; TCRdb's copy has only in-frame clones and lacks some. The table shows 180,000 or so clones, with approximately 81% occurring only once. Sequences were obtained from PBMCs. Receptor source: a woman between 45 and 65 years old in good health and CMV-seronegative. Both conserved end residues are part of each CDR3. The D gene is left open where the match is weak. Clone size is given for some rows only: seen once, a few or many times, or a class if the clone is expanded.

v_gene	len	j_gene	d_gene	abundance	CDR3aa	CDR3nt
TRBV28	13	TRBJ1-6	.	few	CATQTGYDSPLHF	TGTGCCACCCAAACAGGGTATGATTCACCCCTCCACTTT
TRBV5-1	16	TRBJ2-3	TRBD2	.	CASSSLISGTTDTQYF	TGCGCCAGCAGCTCCCTTATTAGCGGGACTACAGATACGCAGTATTTT
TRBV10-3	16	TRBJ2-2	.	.	CAISESSGPATGELFF	TGTGCCATCAGTGAGTCAAGCGGACCGGCCACCGGGGAGCTGTTTTTT
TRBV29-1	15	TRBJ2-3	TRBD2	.	CSVTQAGAPTDTQYF	TGCAGCGTTACTCAAGCGGGAGCCCCCACAGATACGCAGTATTTT
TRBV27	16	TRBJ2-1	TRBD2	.	CASSLSWLAGINEQFF	TGTGCCAGCAGTTTATCTTGGCTAGCGGGAATAAATGAGCAGTTCTTC
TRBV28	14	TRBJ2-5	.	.	CASRGGGTQETQYF	TGTGCCAGCAGGGGGGGAGGGACACAAGAGACCCAGTACTTC
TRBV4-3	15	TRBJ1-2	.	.	CASSQDGREVYGYTF	TGCGCCAGCAGCCAAGACGGCAGGGAGGTCTATGGCTACACCTTC
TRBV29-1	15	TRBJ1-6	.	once	CSVRTGSKDNSPLHF	TGCAGCGTTCGTACAGGGTCGAAGGATAATTCACCCCTCCACTTT
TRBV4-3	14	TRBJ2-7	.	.	CASSQGDFPYEQYF	TGCGCCAGCAGCCAAGGTGACTTCCCCTACGAGCAGTACTTC
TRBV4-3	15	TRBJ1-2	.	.	CASSQANREQNGYTF	TGCGCCAGCAGCCAAGCCAACAGGGAACAAAACGGCTACACCTTC
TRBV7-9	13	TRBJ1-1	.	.	CSSSQGGSTEAFF	TGTTCCAGCAGCCAAGGGGGAAGCACTGAAGCTTTCTTT
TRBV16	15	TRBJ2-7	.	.	CASSQYSGMVGGQYF	TGTGCCAGCAGCCAATACTCCGGGATGGTAGGTGGGCAGTACTTC
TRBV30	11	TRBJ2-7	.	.	CAWSQGGEQYF	TGTGCCTGGAGCCAGGGCGGCGAGCAGTACTTC
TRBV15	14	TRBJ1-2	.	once	CATSRPDSSYGYTF	TGTGCCACCAGCAGACCCGACAGTTCCTATGGCTACACCTTC
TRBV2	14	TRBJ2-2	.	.	CASSQGWGTGELFF	TGTGCCAGCAGTCAGGGTTGGGGCACCGGGGAGCTGTTTTTT
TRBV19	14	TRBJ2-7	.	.	CASSIPSKSYEQYF	TGTGCCAGTAGTATCCCGAGTAAATCCTACGAGCAGTACTTC
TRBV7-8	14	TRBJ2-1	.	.	CASSRLPQGYEQFF	TGTGCCAGCAGCCGACTCCCACAGGGCTATGAGCAGTTCTTC
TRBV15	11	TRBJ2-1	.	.	CATRSGNEQFF	TGTGCCACCAGGAGCGGCAATGAGCAGTTCTTC
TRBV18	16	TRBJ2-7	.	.	CASSSHQGGDNYEQYF	TGTGCCAGCTCATCTCACCAGGGAGGGGACAACTACGAGCAGTACTTC
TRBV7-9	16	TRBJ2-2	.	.	CASSLYGLTNTGELFF	TGTGCCAGCAGCCTATATGGACTAACGAACACCGGGGAGCTGTTTTTT
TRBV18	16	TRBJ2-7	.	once	CASSPSGSRSSYEQYF	TGTGCCAGCTCACCCTCGGGATCGCGGAGCTCCTACGAGCAGTACTTC
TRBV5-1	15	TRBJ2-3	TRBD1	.	CASSPRDRDLDTQYF	TGCGCCAGCAGCCCTCGGGACAGGGATCTAGATACGCAGTATTTT
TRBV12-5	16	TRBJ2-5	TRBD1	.	CASGLGDRASQETQYF	TGTGCTAGTGGTTTGGGGGACAGGGCATCCCAAGAGACCCAGTACTTC
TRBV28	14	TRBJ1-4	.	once	CASSLGRGREKLFF	TGTGCCAGCAGTTTAGGCAGGGGAAGGGAAAAACTGTTTTTT